Below, 2 T cell receptor beta chains from the same sample are listed, as sequenced in a study of OX40 agonist ivuxolimab in advanced cancers. The assay was immunoSEQ multiplex PCR, and TCRdb's table has in-frame clones only and misses some. The table lists tens of thousands of clones, approximately 86% of them singletons. Source: CD4+ or CD8+ T cells sorted from blood, taken in a trial of the OX40 agonist ivuxolimab. Receptor source: an adult with an advanced solid tumor such as melanoma, head and neck, liver or kidney cancer.

The chain carries TRBV30 and TRBJ1-5, with 9 bases identical to TRBD1. Looked up from germline, CDR1 is GTSNPN and CDR2 is SVGIG (reference sequence). V shed 2 bases, J shed 9 bases, and the junction held 8 bases outside the gene matches. The CDR3 is made up of 14 amino acids. The CDR3 nucleotides are TGTGCCTGGAGTTTAGGACAGGGGCCATCGCCCCAGCATTTT. Protein sequence: CAWSLGQGPSPQHF. Full variable domain (remainder filled in from reference TRBV30 and TRBJ1-5): SQTIHQWPATLVQPVGSPLSLECTVEGTSNPNLYWYRQAAGRGLQLLFYSVGIGQISSEVPQNLSASRPQDRQFILSSKKLLLSDSGFYLCAWSLGQGPSPQHFGDGTRLSIL.

This sequence joins TRBV4-2 and TRBJ2-3, with unresolved D. With 0 bases removed from V and 4 bases from J, the gap between germline ends came to 8 bases. The germline CDR1 and CDR2 sequences are LGHNA and YNFKEQ. The CDR3 covers 14 residues. The CDR3: CASSQEGMADTQYF. CDR3 in DNA: TGTGCCAGCAGCCAAGAAGGTATGGCAGATACGCAGTATTTT.